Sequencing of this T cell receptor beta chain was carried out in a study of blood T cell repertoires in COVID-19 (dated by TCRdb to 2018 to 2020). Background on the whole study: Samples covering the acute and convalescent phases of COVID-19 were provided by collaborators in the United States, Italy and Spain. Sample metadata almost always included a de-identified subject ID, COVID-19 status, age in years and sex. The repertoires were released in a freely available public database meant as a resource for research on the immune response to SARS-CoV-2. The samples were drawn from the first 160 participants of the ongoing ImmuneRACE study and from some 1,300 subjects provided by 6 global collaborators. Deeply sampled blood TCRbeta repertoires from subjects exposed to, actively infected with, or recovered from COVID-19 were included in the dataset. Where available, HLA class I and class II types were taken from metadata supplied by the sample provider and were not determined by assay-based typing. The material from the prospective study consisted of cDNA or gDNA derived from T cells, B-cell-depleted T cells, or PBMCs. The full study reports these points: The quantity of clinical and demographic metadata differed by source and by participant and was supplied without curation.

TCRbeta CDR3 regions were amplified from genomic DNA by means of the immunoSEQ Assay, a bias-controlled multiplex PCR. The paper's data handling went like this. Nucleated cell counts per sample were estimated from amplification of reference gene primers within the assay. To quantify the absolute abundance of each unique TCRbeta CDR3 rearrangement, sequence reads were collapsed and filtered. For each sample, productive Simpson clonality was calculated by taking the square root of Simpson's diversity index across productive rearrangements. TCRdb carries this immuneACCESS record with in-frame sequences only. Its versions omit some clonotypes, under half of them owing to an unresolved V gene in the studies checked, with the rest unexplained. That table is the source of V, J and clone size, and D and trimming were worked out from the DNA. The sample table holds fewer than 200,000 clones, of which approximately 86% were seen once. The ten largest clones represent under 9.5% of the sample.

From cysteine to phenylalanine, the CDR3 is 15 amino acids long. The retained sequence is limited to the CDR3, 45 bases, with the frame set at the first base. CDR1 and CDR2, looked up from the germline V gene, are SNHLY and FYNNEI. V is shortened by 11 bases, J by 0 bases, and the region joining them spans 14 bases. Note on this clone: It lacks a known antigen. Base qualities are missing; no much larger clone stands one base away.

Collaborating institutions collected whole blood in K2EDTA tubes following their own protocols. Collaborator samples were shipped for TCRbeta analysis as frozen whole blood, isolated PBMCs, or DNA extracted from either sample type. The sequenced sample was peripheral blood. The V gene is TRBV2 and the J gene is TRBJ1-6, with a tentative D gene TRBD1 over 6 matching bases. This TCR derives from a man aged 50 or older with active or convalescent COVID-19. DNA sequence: TGTGCCGGACGGGACATGAGCTCCTATAATTCACCCCTCCACTTT. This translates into CAGRDMSSYNSPLHF.